This is a list of T cell receptor beta chains from one sample in a study of T-cell reconstitution after alpha-beta-depleted transplantation in children. Each CDR3 protein is one row after TCRdb ran MiXCR on the PCR reads. The sample yields roughly 610,000 distinct CDR3 sequences, about 10% seen once. This sample comprised PBMCs from the stem cell graft donor, obtained from the stem cell graft. These receptors were collected from a human donor who donated a stem cell graft to a child with acute myeloid leukemia. Both conserved end residues are part of each CDR3. A D gene is named only where the DNA matches it firmly. For some rows the clone size is stated as once, few or many, or as a class when expanded; others skip it.

>TRBV11-2|TRBJ2-3|few|-
TGTGCCAGCAGCCCTCTTATTACAGGGATCTCTAGCACAGATACGCAGTATTTT
CASSPLITGISSTDTQYF
>TRBV28|TRBJ1-5|-|TRBD1
TGTGCCAGCAGCTTGGGACAGGCTAGCAATCAGCCCCAGCATTTT
CASSLGQASNQPQHF
>TRBV29-1|TRBJ2-3|-|-
TGCAGCGTTTTAGACCGGGCCACAGATACGCAGTATTTT
CSVLDRATDTQYF
>TRBV20-1|TRBJ1-1|-|TRBD1
TGCAGTGCTAGCGACAGGGTCACTGAAGCTTTCTTT
CSASDRVTEAFF
>TRBV12-3/TRBV12-4|TRBJ2-2|many|TRBD2
TGTGCCAGCAGTTTAAGGTCGGGAGGGACGGGCACCGGGGAGCTGTTTTTT
CASSLRSGGTGTGELFF
>TRBV20-1|TRBJ2-5|few|-
TGCAGTGCTAGGGGACTTACCGAAGAGACCCAGTACTTC
CSARGLTEETQYF
>TRBV12-3/TRBV12-4|TRBJ2-3|many|TRBD1
TGTGCCAGCAGTCTCACGGTGGGGGACAGGGGTTCAGATACGCAGTATTTT
CASSLTVGDRGSDTQYF
>TRBV20-1|TRBJ1-5|many|-
TGCAGTGCTCTTCGGGCAGCTGACAATCAGCCCCAGCATTTT
CSALRAADNQPQHF
>TRBV28|TRBJ1-5|few|-
TGTGCCAGCAGGTCAGGTTTCAATCAGCCCCAGCATTTT
CASRSGFNQPQHF
>TRBV7-3|TRBJ2-2|few|-
TGTGCCAGCAGCTTCGGGGGGCCGCGTGGGAACACCGGGGAGCTGTTTTTT
CASSFGGPRGNTGELFF
>TRBV7-8|TRBJ2-7|-|TRBD2
TGTGCCAGCAGCTTAGTAGGCGGGAGGGCCTACGAGCAGTACTTC
CASSLVGGRAYEQYF
>TRBV14|TRBJ2-1|few|TRBD2
TGTGCCAGCAGCCAGGGTTCTAGCGGGAGGATCTACAATGAGCAGTTCTTC
CASSQGSSGRIYNEQFF
>TRBV28|TRBJ2-2|many|TRBD2
TGTGCCAGCAGTTTACTAGCGGGACCCGGGGAGCTGTTTTTT
CASSLLAGPGELFF
>TRBV5-5|TRBJ2-1|-|-
TGTGCCAGCAGCTTGGGGCTAGCGACCCACAATGAGCAGTTCTTC
CASSLGLATHNEQFF
>TRBV29-1|TRBJ1-1|-|TRBD1
TGCAGCGGGGGGACTCCGGGACAGGGGGGAACTGAAGCTTTCTTT
CSGGTPGQGGTEAFF
>TRBV9|TRBJ2-2|-|-
TGTGCCAGCAGCGTAGGAGGGTCGAACACCGGGGAGCTGTTTTTT
CASSVGGSNTGELFF
>TRBV20-1|TRBJ1-5|few|-
TGCAGTGCTAGTAATTGGGGGACATCCATCAATCAGCCCCAGCATTTT
CSASNWGTSINQPQHF
>TRBV12-3/TRBV12-4|TRBJ2-1|-|TRBD2
TGTGCCAGCACAAATAGCGGGATCGACAGTAATGAGCAGTTCTTC
CASTNSGIDSNEQFF
>TRBV19|TRBJ2-1|few|-
TGTGCCAGTAGTATGGCCGTATACAATGAGCAGTTCTTC
CASSMAVYNEQFF
>TRBV20-1|TRBJ2-1|few|-
TGCAGTGCTATCATGGACCTCTACAATGAGCAGTTCTTC
CSAIMDLYNEQFF
>TRBV12-3/TRBV12-4|TRBJ2-5|-|TRBD2
TGTGCCAGCAGTTTCTCCCTAGCGGGAGAAGAGACCCAGTACTTC
CASSFSLAGEETQYF
>TRBV20-1|TRBJ2-7|-|TRBD1
TGCAGTGCTATCAAAGGACAGGGCTACGAGCAGTACTTC
CSAIKGQGYEQYF
>TRBV4-3|TRBJ2-5|-|-
TGCGCCAGCAGCCAAGATAGAATAGCAGAGACCCAGTACTTC
CASSQDRIAETQYF
>TRBV27|TRBJ2-1|-|-
TGTGCCAGCGGCACCAATGAGCAGTTCTTC
CASGTNEQFF
>TRBV7-9|TRBJ2-1|few|-
TGTGCCAGCAAAAGGACGGGATACAATGAGCAGTTCTTC
CASKRTGYNEQFF
>TRBV3-1|TRBJ2-1|-|TRBD2
TGTGCCAGCAGCACTCTCTCCGGGACTAACAATGAGCAGTTCTTC
CASSTLSGTNNEQFF